The 31 T cell receptor beta chains in this list originate from one sample, sequenced in a study of cytomegalovirus exposure and HLA in healthy donors. Use of 60 Vbeta and 13 Jbeta primers characterized the PCR. Some clones are missing from TCRdb's copy, which holds only in-frame ones; the method was immunoSEQ multiplex PCR. Found here are some 160,000 clones, around four fifths of them singletons; the top ten hold roughly 2.5%. Sequencing was performed on PBMCs. The receptors stem from a boy younger than 10 in good health and CMV-seronegative.

The chain combines TRBV5-8 with TRBJ2-3; a weak D match, TRBD2 (7 bases). Per the germline V gene, CDR1 is SGHTS and CDR2 is YDEGEE. The V and J ends lost 2 bases and 6 bases respectively, with 19 bases between them. The CDR3 consists of 16 residues. The CDR3 here is CASSLRTGRGLDTQYF. The CDR3 DNA follows: TGTGCCAGCAGCTTAAGAACAGGGCGGGGGTTGGATACGCAGTATTTT.

V usage is TRBV7-3 and J usage is TRBJ1-1; a weak D match, TRBD1 (5 bases). The CDR3 consists of 13 residues. With 2 bases removed from V and 4 bases from J, the gap between germline ends came to 8 bases. From germline, CDR1 is SGHTA and CDR2 FQGTGA. The CDR3 loop reads CASSLGGSTEAFF. The CDR3 DNA reads TGTGCCAGCAGCTTAGGGGGGAGCACTGAAGCTTTCTTT. The whole variable domain, remainder taken from reference TRBV7-3 and TRBJ1-1, is GAGVSQTPSNKVTEKGKYVELRCDPISGHTALYWYRQSLGQGPEFLIYFQGTGAADDSGLPNDRFFAVRPEGSVSTLKIQRTERGDSAVYLCASSLGGSTEAFFGQGTRLTVV.

V and J are TRBV7-3 and TRBJ2-3; 7 nucleotides agree with TRBD1. Trimming removed 4 bases from V and 4 bases from J; junction bases left unmatched: 11. CDR1 and CDR2 (germline): SGHTA, FQGTGA. The CDR3 loop spans 16 amino acids. CDR3: CASSSGVTGLADTQYF. CDR3 sequence (DNA): TGTGCCAGCAGCTCCGGGGTGACAGGGTTGGCAGATACGCAGTATTTT. Variable domain in full (rest from reference TRBV7-3 and TRBJ2-3): GAGVSQTPSNKVTEKGKYVELRCDPISGHTALYWYRQSLGQGPEFLIYFQGTGAADDSGLPNDRFFAVRPEGSVSTLKIQRTERGDSAVYLCASSSGVTGLADTQYFGPGTRLTVL.

CDR3 DNA sequence: TGTGCCAGCAGCCAGGGGGCTCCGTACAATGAGCAGTTCTTC. Translated: CASSQGAPYNEQFF. The chain is built from TRBV5-4 and TRBJ2-1; the match to TRBD1 covers 8 bases. This CDR3 has 14 residues. Looked up from germline, CDR1 is SGHNT and CDR2 is YYREEE (reference sequence). Trimming cost V 4 bases and J 4 bases; bases outside gene matches: 4.

The chain joins TRBV5-4 to TRBJ2-7; 10 bases agree with TRBD2. From germline, CDR1 is SGHNT and CDR2 YYREEE (reference sequence). The CDR3 sequence is 16 residues long. V lost 4 bases and J lost 4; bases outside the gene matches: 11. CDR3 in amino acids: CASSLNQLAGLYEQYF. As DNA, the CDR3 is TGTGCCAGCAGCCTGAATCAACTAGCGGGGTTATACGAGCAGTACTTC.

In its sample, this clone was seen once. This sequence joins TRBV2 and TRBJ2-1, with a tentative D call TRBD1 (5 bases). Trimming took 5 bases from V and 2 from J, leaving 13 bases between them. This CDR3 region has 15 residues. CDR1 is SNHLY, CDR2 FYNNEI, per germline. The CDR3 reads CASSFDQGTYNEQFF. The DNA of the CDR3 is TGTGCCAGCAGTTTTGATCAGGGAACCTACAATGAGCAGTTCTTC. The variable domain in full, with the rest retrieved from reference TRBV2 and TRBJ2-1, is EPEVTQTPSHQVTQMGQEVILRCVPISNHLYFYWYRQILGQKVEFLVSFYNNEISEKSEIFDDQFSVERPDGSNFTLKIRSTKLEDSAMYFCASSFDQGTYNEQFFGPGTRLTVL.

V and J are TRBV7-3 and TRBJ2-3; TRBD2 matches 8 bases. Looked up from germline, CDR1 is SGHTA and CDR2 is FQGTGA. The V and J ends lost 0 bases and 4 bases, in that order; junction bases with no gene match: 6. This CDR3 is 16 amino acids long. CDR3 residues: CASSLTLGGAPDTQYF. The DNA for the CDR3 is TGTGCCAGCAGCTTAACGCTCGGGGGGGCCCCAGATACGCAGTATTTT.

The chain is built from TRBV2 and TRBJ2-4; D unresolved. V was shortened by 6 bases and J by 0 bases, with 6 bases between the two germline ends. The CDR3 spans 13 residues. Germline-derived CDR1 and CDR2 are SNHLY and FYNNEI. The CDR3 loop is CASRVLAKNIQYF. The CDR3 DNA reads TGTGCCAGCAGGGTACTAGCCAAAAACATTCAGTACTTC.

The genes are TRBV4-1 and TRBJ1-4; no definite D call. V was clipped by 4 bases and J by 3 bases, with 21 bases between them. The CDR3 loop spans 18 amino acids. Germline CDR1 and CDR2: MGHRA and YSYEKL. The CDR3 spells CASSLGWAGFGANEKLFF. The CDR3 nucleotides read TGCGCCAGCAGCCTAGGGTGGGCGGGGTTTGGGGCTAATGAAAAACTGTTTTTT.

This sequence joins TRBV5-4 and TRBJ2-2, with D possibly matching TRBD1 (5 bases). With 2 bases removed from V and 5 bases from J, the gap between germline ends came to 16 bases. From germline, CDR1 is SGHNT and CDR2 YYREEE (reference sequence). The CDR3 covers 16 residues. The CDR3 sequence is CASSLRQGGNTGELFF. The CDR3 DNA reads TGTGCCAGCAGCTTACGGCAGGGTGGTAATACCGGGGAGCTGTTTTTT.

The V and J genes are TRBV6-5 and TRBJ2-3, with 9 bases that match TRBD1. V shed 6 bases, J shed 1 base, and the junction held 5 bases outside the gene matches. The CDR3 sequence is 15 residues long. Germline CDR1 reads MNHEY; CDR2 reads SVGAGI. The DNA for the CDR3 is TGTGCCAGCAGAGACCGGGACAGGGGCACAGATACGCAGTATTTT. Amino acids: CASRDRDRGTDTQYF.

This rearrangement joins TRBV27 to TRBJ1-2; D unresolved. With 4 bases removed from V and 0 bases from J, the gap between germline ends came to 12 bases. CDR1 MNHEY and CDR2 SMNVEV come from the germline V gene (reference sequence). The CDR3 has 15 residues. This chain's CDR3 is CASSSLGVTNYGYTF. The CDR3 bases are TGTGCCAGCAGTTCCCTGGGCGTAACTAACTATGGCTACACCTTC.

The rearrangement links TRBV11-2 to TRBJ2-5, with 8 bases aligning to TRBD2. The CDR3 has 14 amino acids. Germline values: CDR1 SGHAT, CDR2 FQNNGV. V gave up 8 bases and J gave up 4 bases; unmatched junction bases: 9. CDR3 sequence: CASDPGRGGETQYF. In DNA form, the CDR3 reads TGTGCCAGCGACCCCGGGAGGGGAGGAGAGACCCAGTACTTC. Together with reference TRBV11-2 and TRBJ2-5, the CDR3 gives the full variable domain: EAGVAQSPRYKIIEKRQSVAFWCNPISGHATLYWYQQILGQGPKLLIQFQNNGVVDDSQLPKDRFSAERLKGVDSTLKIQPAKLEDSAVYLCASDPGRGGETQYFGPGTRLLVL.

The J gene is TRBJ2-1, the V gene TRBV2; TRBD2 might be the D (5 bases). Trimming left V 6 bases short and J 0 bases short, with 12 bases between. Germline V gene lookup returns CDR1 SNHLY and CDR2 FYNNEI. This CDR3 region has 15 residues. Written as DNA, the CDR3 is TGTGCCAGCAGCGCCCTAGCTTTCTCCTACAATGAGCAGTTCTTC. Translating it yields CASSALAFSYNEQFF.

This rearrangement joins TRBV9 to TRBJ1-2; D is perhaps TRBD1 (6 bases). This CDR3 spans 15 amino acids. V lost 0 bases, J lost 2 bases, and 11 bases lay in between. CDR1 is SGDLS and CDR2 is YYNGEE in the germline V gene. CDR3 coding DNA: TGTGCCAGCAGCGTAGCTGGCAGGGGAAACTATGGCTACACCTTC. Translated, it gives CASSVAGRGNYGYTF.

The rearrangement links TRBV7-8 to TRBJ1-4, with a weak D call TRBD1 (5 bases). CDR1 is SGHVS, CDR2 FQNEAQ, per germline. Trimming cost V 0 bases and J 8 bases, with 25 bases left between them. The CDR3 loop spans 19 amino acids. CDR3 DNA sequence: TGTGCCAGCAGCTTAGCACTTCTGGTTTCGGAGGGACCCGAGGAAAAACTGTTTTTT. Protein product: CASSLALLVSEGPEEKLFF.

This clone has a single count. Additional DNA sequences in this sample encode the identical CDR3. V gene TRBV5-1 combines with J gene TRBJ1-1; 7 positions match TRBD1. In germline, CDR1 is SGHRS, CDR2 YFSETQ. Losses at the gene ends were 2 bases for V and 0 bases for J; bases not matched to a gene: 13. This CDR3 contains 18 residues. The CDR3 DNA reads as TGCGCCAGCAGCTTAGCCTGGACAGGTGCTCGAGTGAACACTGAAGCTTTCTTT. Its protein is CASSLAWTGARVNTEAFF.

This chain joins TRBV7-9 and TRBJ1-5; D is ambiguous. The CDR3 is made up of 13 amino acids. Germline CDR1 and CDR2: SEHNR and FQNEAQ (reference sequence). The V gene lost 6 bases and the J gene lost 7 bases, with 13 bases spanning the gap. The chain's CDR3 is CASRNGSRQPQHF. The CDR3 DNA reads TGTGCCAGCAGGAACGGTAGTAGACAGCCCCAGCATTTT.

V usage is TRBV11-3 and J usage is TRBJ2-3; maybe TRBD2 (6 bases). Germline CDR1 and CDR2: SGHNT and YENEEA. V was trimmed by 1 base and J by 0 bases, leaving 11 bases between them. The CDR3 consists of 16 residues. The CDR3 here is CASSLGGRSSTDTQYF. In DNA form, the CDR3 reads TGTGCCAGCAGCTTAGGGGGGAGGAGTAGCACAGATACGCAGTATTTT.

The chain couples TRBV4-2 to TRBJ1-1, with TRBD1 as a possible D gene (6 bases). The CDR3 consists of 14 residues. V shed 2 bases and J shed 5 bases, with 12 bases lying between them. The germline V gene has CDR1 LGHNA and CDR2 YNFKEQ. CDR3 region: CASSQSGEWTEAFF. For the CDR3, the DNA is TGTGCCAGCAGCCAATCAGGGGAATGGACTGAAGCTTTCTTT.

The chain employs TRBV2 and TRBJ2-1; D is unclear. The V gene's germline CDR1 is SNHLY and CDR2 FYNNEI. Trimming left V 5 bases short and J 4 bases short, with 15 bases between. This CDR3 is built from 15 residues. The CDR3 nucleotides are TGTGCCAGCAGTCTAGACCGGATATCATACAATGAGCAGTTCTTC. Its translation is CASSLDRISYNEQFF. The entire variable domain, with the rest obtained from reference TRBV2 and TRBJ2-1, is as follows: EPEVTQTPSHQVTQMGQEVILRCVPISNHLYFYWYRQILGQKVEFLVSFYNNEISEKSEIFDDQFSVERPDGSNFTLKIRSTKLEDSAMYFCASSLDRISYNEQFFGPGTRLTVL.

The CDR3 sequence is CASSETGFNEQFF. Here the CDR3 DNA reads TGTGCCAGCAGCGAGACAGGATTCAATGAGCAGTTCTTC. This chain joins TRBV7-9 and TRBJ2-1, with D perhaps matching TRBD1 (6 bases). Germline CDR1 is SEHNR and CDR2 is FQNEAQ (reference sequence). The V end lost 5 bases, the J end lost 6 bases, and 11 bases lay between the germline ends. This CDR3 contains 13 residues.

V and J are TRBV2 and TRBJ1-1; weak D call: TRBD1 (6 bases). Germline V gene data show CDR1 as SNHLY and CDR2 as FYNNEI. This CDR3 is built from 15 residues. Trimming removed 4 bases at V and 1 base at J, with 13 bases between. The CDR3: CASSADRMGNTEAFF. In DNA, the CDR3 is TGTGCCAGCAGTGCCGACAGGATGGGGAACACTGAAGCTTTCTTT.

This clone occurred once. The CDR3 sequence is CASSSRYTGELFF. Written as DNA, the CDR3 is TGTGCCAGCAGCTCCCGGTACACCGGGGAGCTGTTTTTT. The chain employs TRBV9 and TRBJ2-2, with D unresolved. Between the trimmed V and J ends, which lost 4 bases and 3 bases, there was a span of 7 bases. The CDR3 is made up of 13 amino acids. CDR1 SGDLS and CDR2 YYNGEE come from the germline V gene.

V gene TRBV19 combines with J gene TRBJ1-1; 8 bases align to TRBD1. Looked up from germline, CDR1 is LNHDA and CDR2 is SQIVND (reference sequence). Trimming removed 8 bases from V and 5 bases from J; junction bases left unmatched: 10. CDR3 length: 14 residues. CDR3 sequence (DNA): TGTGCCAGTTACGAGGACAGGGCTAGAACTGAAGCTTTCTTT. Protein product: CASYEDRARTEAFF.

V gene TRBV6-5 combines with J gene TRBJ1-3; D is ambiguous. This CDR3 comprises 15 residues. Trimming pared 8 bases from V and 3 bases from J, leaving 17 bases between. Germline V gene lookup returns CDR1 MNHEY and CDR2 SVGAGI. The CDR3 coding sequence is TGTGCCAGCGCTTCTCATACTTTACTTGGAAACACCATATATTTT. This codes for CASASHTLLGNTIYF.

The V call is TRBV28, the J call TRBJ1-4, with TRBD1 as a possible D gene (6 bases). The V gene's germline CDR1 is MDHEN and CDR2 SYDVKM. The CDR3 is made up of 16 amino acids. V lost 5 bases and J 4 bases, leaving 17 bases between the germline ends. In DNA, the CDR3 is TGTGCCAGCAGTCCCCCAGGGGCAGGTCTTAATGAAAAACTGTTTTTT. Its translation is CASSPPGAGLNEKLFF.

This chain uses TRBV5-6 with TRBJ1-4; 11 nucleotides match TRBD1. The CDR3 length is 15 residues. V lost 4 bases to trimming and J lost 11 bases; unmatched junction nucleotides: 10. Germline CDR1 reads SGHDT; CDR2 reads YYEEEE. The CDR3: CASSTSGTGGRKLFF. CDR3 coding DNA: TGTGCCAGCAGCACCTCCGGGACAGGGGGGAGGAAACTGTTTTTT.

This chain links TRBV5-1 with TRBJ1-1, with D possibly being TRBD1 (5 bases). The V end lost 5 bases, the J end lost 2 bases, and 10 bases lay between the germline ends. Germline CDR1 reads SGHRS; CDR2 reads YFSETQ. The length of the CDR3 is 13 residues. The CDR3 nucleotides read TGCGCCAGCAGTCTGGACACAAACACTGAAGCTTTCTTT. This codes for CASSLDTNTEAFF.

This chain joins TRBV5-5 and TRBJ2-1; tentative D call: TRBD1 (6 bases). Germline-derived CDR1 and CDR2 are SGHKS and YYEKEE (reference sequence). The CDR3 is made up of 16 amino acids. The V end lost 4 bases, the J end lost 10 bases, and 24 bases lay between the germline ends. Written as DNA, the CDR3 is TGTGCCAGCAGCACCGCGGTTACAGGGCGGTCGAGGGAGCAGTTCTTC. Translation: CASSTAVTGRSREQFF.

This rearrangement joins TRBV6-6 to TRBJ2-2; tentative D call: TRBD2 (5 bases). The CDR3 length is 14 residues. Between the trimmed V and J ends, which lost 2 bases and 5 bases, there was a span of 9 bases. Germline V CDR1 and CDR2: MNHNY, SVGAGI (reference sequence). This chain's CDR3 is CASSYRGETGELFF. CDR3 coding DNA: TGTGCCAGCAGTTACCGGGGTGAGACCGGGGAGCTGTTTTTT.